The 21 T cell receptor beta chains given below trace back to one sample, sequenced in a study of T cells in Graves' hyperthyroidism and ophthalmopathy. It was RNA transcripts that yielded the amplified TCR beta CDR3 regions. Using the HTBI primer set, a first-round RT-PCR was run on the TCR CDR3. TCRdb processed the multiplex PCR reads anew with MiXCR; each CDR3 protein has one entry. The table has 500,000 to 750,000 distinct CDR3 sequences, more than 15% seen once. Sequencing was done on a sample of blood. Receptors originate from a woman aged 25 to 39 with Graves' hyperthyroidism.

This clonotype occurred a few times. V usage is TRBV25-1 and J usage is TRBJ2-7; perhaps TRBD2 as D (7 bases). Deletions cut 5 bases from V and 7 bases from J, with 18 bases between. This CDR3 contains 14 residues. Germline-derived CDR1 and CDR2 are MGHDK and SYGVNS. The CDR3 DNA reads TGTGCCAGCAGTAGGGGGGAGGGCCCTTGGGAGCAGTACTTC. It is translated as CASSRGEGPWEQYF.

Points on this clonotype: The junction shows a germline mismatch at one end, possibly a read error. This rearrangement joins TRBV28 to TRBJ2-2; possible D gene TRBD2, 7 bases. The CDR3 has 13 amino acids. Germline values: CDR1 MDHEN, CDR2 SYDVKM. The CDR3 region is CASSFSNRGGLFF. CDR3 in DNA: TGTGCCAGCAGTTTTAGTAATAGGGGGGGGCTGTTTTTT.

This clonotype was found many times. The CDR3 protein is CASRRTGDTQYF. CDR3 bases: TGTGCCAGCAGGCGGACAGGAGATACGCAGTATTTT. The chain recombines TRBV6-2 or TRBV6-3 with TRBJ2-3, with TRBD1 matching over 7 bases. The CDR3 loop spans 12 amino acids. After removal of 6 bases from V and 5 bases from J, the junction contained 2 bases not matched to a gene. Germline V CDR1 and CDR2: MNHEY, SVGEGT.

This clonotype was seen repeatedly, ten times or more. The chain is built from TRBV12-3 or TRBV12-4 and TRBJ1-1, with D unclear. This CDR3 region has 16 residues. Deletions cut 2 bases from V and 1 base from J, with 14 bases between. This CDR3 is CASSLTHTRRNTEAFF. Written as DNA, the CDR3 is TGTGCCAGCAGTTTAACGCATACAAGGAGGAACACTGAAGCTTTCTTT.

This clonotype was observed at least ten times. The chain couples TRBV6-5 to TRBJ2-3; TRBD2 is a possible D gene (5 bases). Per germline, CDR1 MNHEY and CDR2 SVGAGI. Trimming pared 0 bases from V and 0 bases from J, leaving 16 bases between. The CDR3 totals 18 residues. The CDR3 reads CASSYSWRALTSTDTQYF. For the CDR3, the DNA is TGTGCCAGCAGTTACTCGTGGCGGGCGCTGACTAGCACAGATACGCAGTATTTT.

This clonotype was recorded many times. The chain employs TRBV3-1 and TRBJ2-3, with 8 bases identical to TRBD2. Per germline, CDR1 LGHDT and CDR2 YNNKEL (reference sequence). Trimming removed 0 bases from V and 2 bases from J; junction bases left unmatched: 10. The CDR3 spans 18 residues. The CDR3 here is CASSQEGAGVGLTDTQYF. In nucleotides, the CDR3 is TGTGCCAGCAGCCAAGAAGGAGCGGGAGTCGGCCTCACAGATACGCAGTATTTT.

This clonotype appeared many times. The chain has TRBV30 and TRBJ1-6; the D gene is possibly TRBD1 (5 bases). Germline assignment: CDR1 GTSNPN and CDR2 SVGIG (reference sequence). V was shortened by 2 bases and J by 8 bases, with 16 bases between the two germline ends. The CDR3 runs to 15 residues. The CDR3 here is CAWSNRGIPHSPLHF. As DNA, the CDR3 is TGTGCCTGGAGTAACCGGGGGATCCCCCATTCACCCCTCCACTTT.

Details on this clonotype: Being one base from a much bigger clone, this may be a read error. This rearrangement joins TRBV5-1 to TRBJ2-7; D may be TRBD1 or TRBD2 (5 bases each). The germline V gene has CDR1 SGHRS and CDR2 YFSETQ. The CDR3 spans 13 residues. CDR3 protein: CVSSLANEGEQYF. In nucleotides, the CDR3 is TGCGTCAGCAGCTTGGCCAATGAGGGGGAGCAGTACTTC.

The rearrangement links TRBV6-2 or TRBV6-3 to TRBJ2-4; tentative D call: TRBD1 (5 bases). In germline, CDR1 is MNHEY, CDR2 SVGEGT. V lost 5 bases and J 7 bases, leaving 12 bases between the germline ends. The CDR3 extends over 13 amino acids. As DNA, the CDR3 is TGTGCCAGCAGTCTATCAGGGATTAACATTCAGTACTTC. Translating it yields CASSLSGINIQYF.

V is TRBV4-1 and J is TRBJ2-3; D not resolved. V lost 1 base and J 2 bases, leaving 13 bases between the germline ends. The CDR3 runs to 16 residues. Germline CDR1 and CDR2: MGHRA and YSYEKL. DNA of the CDR3: TGCGCCAGCAGCCAAGCCGCCGGAACCACCACAGATACGCAGTATTTT. Protein sequence: CASSQAAGTTTDTQYF.

The gene calls are TRBV12-3 or TRBV12-4 and TRBJ1-4; unclear D gene. Trimming took off 2 bases at V and 4 bases at J, with 8 bases between the two ends. CDR3 length: 14 amino acids. The CDR3 spells CASSLRTINEKLFF. The CDR3 DNA follows: TGTGCCAGCAGTTTAAGGACCATTAATGAAAAACTGTTTTTT.

This clonotype came up many times. The chain employs TRBV12-3 or TRBV12-4 and TRBJ2-2, with unresolved D. V was trimmed by 6 bases and J by 8 bases, leaving 10 bases between them. CDR3 length: 12 residues. The CDR3 loop is CASSFRGGELFF. The CDR3 DNA reads as TGTGCCAGCAGCTTCAGAGGTGGGGAGCTGTTTTTT.

The chain carries TRBV11-2 and TRBJ2-1; D is ambiguous. From germline, CDR1 is SGHAT and CDR2 FQNNGV. Between the trimmed V and J ends, which lost 8 bases and 3 bases, there was a span of 8 bases. This CDR3 is 12 amino acids long. In DNA, the CDR3 is TGTGCCAGCGAGTGGGACTACAATGAGCAGTTCTTC. This codes for CASEWDYNEQFF.

V and J are TRBV5-4 and TRBJ2-7; D may be TRBD2 (6 bases). The V and J ends lost 1 base and 2 bases respectively, with 13 bases between them. Germline V gives CDR1 SGHNT, CDR2 YYREEE (reference sequence). The length of the CDR3 is 15 residues. This chain's CDR3 is CASSLMGEVPYEQYF. The CDR3 bases are TGTGCCAGCAGCTTGATGGGGGAGGTACCCTACGAGCAGTACTTC. Looking up the rest from reference TRBV5-4 and TRBJ2-7 gives the full variable domain: ETGVTQSPTHLIKTRGQQVTLRCSSQSGHNTVSWYQQALGQGPQFIFQYYREEENGRGNFPPRFSGLQFPNYSSELNVNALELDDSALYLCASSLMGEVPYEQYFGPGTRLTVT.

There are many counts of this clonotype. The chain combines TRBV7-6 with TRBJ2-1; D is perhaps TRBD1 (6 bases). The CDR3 is 15 residues long. Per the germline V gene, CDR1 is SGHVS and CDR2 is FNYEAQ. V was trimmed by 4 bases and J by 7 bases, leaving 17 bases between them. The CDR3 region has the DNA TGTGCCAGCAGCTCAGGGCCCGGGACACAAAATGAGCAGTTCTTC. Residues: CASSSGPGTQNEQFF.

The chain recombines TRBV7-9 with TRBJ2-5; 9 bases agree with TRBD1. With V trimmed by 6 bases and J by 5 bases, 7 bases remained unmatched. The germline CDR1 and CDR2 sequences are SEHNR and FQNEAQ (reference sequence). This CDR3 has 14 residues. This CDR3 reads CASSRDRVGETQYF. CDR3 in DNA: TGTGCCAGCAGTCGGGACAGGGTCGGGGAGACCCAGTACTTC.

The V gene is TRBV7-9, the J gene TRBJ2-7, with D perhaps given as TRBD1 or TRBD2 (5 bases each). The germline gives CDR1 SEHNR, CDR2 FQNEAQ (reference sequence). V was pared by 5 bases and J by 3 bases, with 14 bases between. CDR3 length equals 14 residues. CDR3: CASSARDGSYEQYF. In nucleotides, the CDR3 is TGTGCCAGCAGCGCCCGGGACGGCAGCTACGAGCAGTACTTC. Based on the CDR3 plus reference TRBV7-9 and TRBJ2-7, the full variable domain is DTGVSQNPRHKITKRGQNVTFRCDPISEHNRLYWYRQTLGQGPEFLTYFQNEAQLEKSRLLSDRFSAERPKGSFSTLEIQRTEQGDSAMYLCASSARDGSYEQYFGPGTRLTVT.

This clonotype appeared many times. The chain recombines TRBV11-1 with TRBJ1-1; TRBD1 matches at 9 bases. Germline V gene lookup returns CDR1 SGHAT and CDR2 FQDESV (reference sequence). Trimming took 4 bases from V and 6 from J; bases not matched to a gene: 6. The CDR3 is made up of 14 amino acids. CDR3 sequence reads: CASSSHGQGPEAFF. CDR3 nucleotide sequence: TGTGCCAGCAGCTCTCACGGACAGGGGCCTGAAGCTTTCTTT.

CDR3 residues: CASGTGQGLGAQHF. DNA for the CDR3: TGTGCCAGCGGAACGGGACAGGGATTAGGGGCCCAGCATTTT. The chain links TRBV12-3 or TRBV12-4 to TRBJ1-5; 9 nucleotides line up with TRBD1. Trimming at V came to 8 bases and at J to 11 bases, leaving 13 bases not matched to a gene. CDR3 length equals 14 residues.

This clonotype has at least ten counts. The chain carries TRBV20-1 and TRBJ2-7; 7 bases match TRBD1. The CDR3 totals 15 residues. The germline V gene has CDR1 DFQATT and CDR2 SNEGSKA (reference sequence). V lost 1 base and J lost 2; bases outside the gene matches: 8. CDR3 DNA sequence: TGCAGTGCTAGAGTCCCCCGACAGGGCGCCTACGAGCAGTACTTC. The encoded protein is CSARVPRQGAYEQYF.

V gene TRBV28 combines with J gene TRBJ2-6; 7 bases match TRBD1. The J segment lost 1 base and the V segment lost 3 bases, leaving 6 bases of the junction unmatched. Per germline, CDR1 MDHEN and CDR2 SYDVKM. This CDR3 is built from 17 residues. Here the CDR3 DNA reads TGTGCCAGCAGTTTTGGGACAGCACCTTCTGGGGCCAACGTCCTGACTTTC. As protein: CASSFGTAPSGANVLTF.